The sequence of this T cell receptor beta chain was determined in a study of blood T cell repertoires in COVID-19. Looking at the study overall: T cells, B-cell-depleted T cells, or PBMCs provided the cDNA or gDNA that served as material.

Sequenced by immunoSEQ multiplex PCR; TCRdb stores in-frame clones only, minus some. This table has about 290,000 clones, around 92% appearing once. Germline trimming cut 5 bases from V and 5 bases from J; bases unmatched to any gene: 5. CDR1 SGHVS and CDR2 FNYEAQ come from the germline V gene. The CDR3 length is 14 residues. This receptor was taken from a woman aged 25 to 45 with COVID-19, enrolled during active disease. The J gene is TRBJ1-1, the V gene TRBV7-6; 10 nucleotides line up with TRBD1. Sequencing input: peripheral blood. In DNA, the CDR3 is TGTGCCAGCAGCACGGGACAGGGGCCGACTGAAGCTTTCTTT. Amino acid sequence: CASSTGQGPTEAFF.